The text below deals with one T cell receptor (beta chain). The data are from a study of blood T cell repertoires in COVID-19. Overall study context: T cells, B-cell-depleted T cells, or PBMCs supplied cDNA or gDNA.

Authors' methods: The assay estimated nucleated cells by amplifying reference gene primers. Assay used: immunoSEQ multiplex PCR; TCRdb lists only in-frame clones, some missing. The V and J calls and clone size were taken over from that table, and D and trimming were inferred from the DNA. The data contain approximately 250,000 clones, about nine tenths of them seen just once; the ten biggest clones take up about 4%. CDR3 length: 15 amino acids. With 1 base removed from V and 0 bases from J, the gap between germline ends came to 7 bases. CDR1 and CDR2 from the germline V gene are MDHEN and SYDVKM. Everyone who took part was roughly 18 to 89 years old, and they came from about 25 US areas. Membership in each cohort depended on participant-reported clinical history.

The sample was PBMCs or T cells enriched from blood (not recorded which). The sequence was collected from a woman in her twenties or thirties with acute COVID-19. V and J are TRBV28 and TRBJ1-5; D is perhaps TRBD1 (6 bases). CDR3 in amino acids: CASSLYRDSNQPQHF. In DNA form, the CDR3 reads TGTGCCAGCAGTTTATACAGGGATAGCAATCAGCCCCAGCATTTT.